This T cell receptor (beta chain) comes out of a study of CD8+CD57+ T cells in acquired aplastic anemia. Study-level background: When averaged, DNA from sorted CD4+ and CD8+ cells came to 3 to 3.5 ug.

By flow cytometry, patients selected for sequencing had shown an expansion of CD8+CD57+ cells. All patients had severe acquired aplastic anemia. Patients had not yet gotten any therapy when their blood was taken for sampling. As regards this clonotype: Its antigen remains unidentified.

Overall study findings and caveats: Overlapping CD8+ CDR3 repertoires of patients and controls contained around 31 shared sequences.

Profiling that covered TCR beta VDJ and CDR3 relied on genomic DNA as its template. TCRdb redid the calling of the reads with MiXCR, one entry per CDR3 protein. The sample shows about 160,000 distinct CDR3 sequences, around 52% of them seen only once. This clonotype originated in a human donor with aplastic anemia. Sequenced input: sorted CD4+, CD8+, or CD8+CD57+ T cells (not recorded which) from PBMCs.

CDR3 loop: CASSQAQGGISPLHF. The CDR3 DNA reads TGTGCCAGCAGCCAAGCGCAGGGGGGAATATCACCCCTCCACTTT. This chain links TRBV7-2 with TRBJ1-6, with TRBD1 matching 7 bases. V was pared by 5 bases and J by 10 bases, with 11 bases of the junction left unmatched. CDR3 length: 15 residues. Germline assignment: CDR1 SGHTA and CDR2 FQGNSA.